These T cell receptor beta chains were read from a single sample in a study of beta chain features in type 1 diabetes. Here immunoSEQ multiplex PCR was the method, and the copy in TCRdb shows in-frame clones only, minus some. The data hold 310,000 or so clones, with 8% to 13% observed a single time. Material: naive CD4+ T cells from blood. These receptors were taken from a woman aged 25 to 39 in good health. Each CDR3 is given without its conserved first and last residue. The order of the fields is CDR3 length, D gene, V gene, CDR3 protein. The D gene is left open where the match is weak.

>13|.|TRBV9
ASSPRGTENTEAF
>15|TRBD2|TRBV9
ASSQGTSGFGQETQY
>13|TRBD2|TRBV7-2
ASSLVGGGPETQY
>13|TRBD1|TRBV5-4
ASTPGGRGTDTQY
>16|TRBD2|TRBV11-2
ASSLEGAGTSGYNEQF
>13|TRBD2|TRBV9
ASSVVTSGGDEQF
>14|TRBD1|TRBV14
ASSRDPGQGQETQY
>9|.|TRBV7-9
ASSNSYEQY
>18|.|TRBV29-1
SFLRVGTSRVTISNQPQH
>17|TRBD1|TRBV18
ASSPLEGQKFSGANVLT
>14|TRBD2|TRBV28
ASRGTSGRSYNEQF
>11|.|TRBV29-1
SVVADSNQPQH
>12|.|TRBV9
ASSNRLPADTQY
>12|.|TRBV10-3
AISRDKDNYGYT
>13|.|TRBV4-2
ASSQRLTGNQPQH
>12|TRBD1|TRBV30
AWLPGTGLDTQY
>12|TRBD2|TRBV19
ASRGTSIFNEQF
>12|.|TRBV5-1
ASSAGLVNTEAF
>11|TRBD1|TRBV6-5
ASSGTGFYEQY
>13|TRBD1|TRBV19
ASSRRQGSTDTQY
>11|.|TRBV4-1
ASSPPGYNEQF
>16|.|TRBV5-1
ASSLVSATTGLASGYT
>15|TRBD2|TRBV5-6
ASSLKGGVGLTDTQY
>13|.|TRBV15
ATSRGAGGGYEQY
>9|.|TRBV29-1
SVERGNEQY